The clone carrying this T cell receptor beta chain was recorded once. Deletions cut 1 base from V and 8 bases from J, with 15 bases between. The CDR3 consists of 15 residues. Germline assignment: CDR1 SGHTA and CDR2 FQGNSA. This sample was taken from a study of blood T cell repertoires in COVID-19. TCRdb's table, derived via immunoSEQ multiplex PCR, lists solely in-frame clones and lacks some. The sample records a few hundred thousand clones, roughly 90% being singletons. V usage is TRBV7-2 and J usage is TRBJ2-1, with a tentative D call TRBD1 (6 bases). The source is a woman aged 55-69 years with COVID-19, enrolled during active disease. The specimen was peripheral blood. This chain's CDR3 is CASSLVGTSGHEQFF. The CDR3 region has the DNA TGTGCCAGCAGCTTAGTAGGGACATCAGGGCATGAGCAGTTCTTC.